These 11 T cell receptor beta chains came from one sample sequenced in a study of blood T cell repertoires in COVID-19. TCRdb keeps only in-frame clones here, not all; method: immunoSEQ multiplex PCR. The sample gives about 200,000 clones, about 90% of which show up once; 0.82% is in the top ten. Sequencing used peripheral blood. The origin of the receptors is a man aged 60 to 69 with COVID-19, enrolled during active disease.

The chain has TRBV7-2 and TRBJ2-7; possibly TRBD1 for D (6 bases). The germline CDR1 and CDR2 sequences are SGHTA and FQGNSA. Trimming stripped 1 base from V and 1 base from J, with 11 bases between. CDR3 size: 15 residues. The chain's CDR3 is CASSLGGPTSYEQYF. For the CDR3, the DNA is TGTGCCAGCAGCTTAGGGGGGCCGACATCCTACGAGCAGTACTTC.

The rearrangement joins TRBV4-2 to TRBJ2-7; 8 bases fit TRBD2. The CDR3 extends over 15 amino acids. In germline, CDR1 is LGHNA, CDR2 YNFKEQ. Losses at the gene ends were 0 bases for V and 3 bases for J; bases not matched to a gene: 4. Written as DNA, the CDR3 is TGTGCCAGCAGCCAAGATGAGCGGGAGTACTACGAGCAGTACTTC. The encoded protein is CASSQDEREYYEQYF.

This clone appeared a few times. The rearrangement joins TRBV5-4 to TRBJ2-7, with 7 bases aligning to TRBD1. Germline V gene sequence: CDR1 SGHNT, CDR2 YYREEE (reference sequence). The J segment lost 4 bases and the V segment lost 2 bases, leaving 6 bases of the junction unmatched. The CDR3 runs 14 residues. CDR3 in amino acids: CASSLNRGAYEQYF. The CDR3 coding sequence is TGTGCCAGCAGCTTAAACAGGGGTGCGTACGAGCAGTACTTC.

The gene calls are TRBV19 and TRBJ2-7; D perhaps matches TRBD2 (6 bases). V gave up 5 bases and J gave up 4 bases, with 9 bases separating them. CDR1 is LNHDA, CDR2 SQIVND, per germline (reference sequence). CDR3 size: 12 residues. CDR3 loop: CASSATRYEQYF. CDR3 sequence (DNA): TGTGCCAGTAGTGCGACTAGATACGAGCAGTACTTC.

The genes are TRBV3-1 (or the pseudogene TRBV3-2) and TRBJ1-6, with TRBD1 identical over 8 bases. The J segment lost 14 bases and the V segment lost 5 bases, leaving 11 bases of the junction unmatched. Germline V CDR1 and CDR2: LGHDT, YNNKEL (reference sequence). This CDR3 region has 14 residues. CDR3 in DNA: TGTGCCAGCAGCGGACAGGGACGGGAGGTGTCCCTCCACTTT. Its protein product is CASSGQGREVSLHF.

J is TRBJ1-5 and V is TRBV3-1 (or the pseudogene TRBV3-2), with 7 nucleotides matching TRBD1. V lost 8 bases to trimming and J lost 1 base; unmatched junction nucleotides: 11. The CDR3 is 16 amino acids. Germline V gives CDR1 LGHDT, CDR2 YNNKEL (reference sequence). This chain's CDR3 is CASPTPTGSSNQPQHF. The CDR3 nucleotides are TGTGCCAGCCCAACCCCGACAGGGAGCAGCAATCAGCCCCAGCATTTT.

The rearrangement links TRBV28 to TRBJ1-2, with 8 bases aligning to TRBD1. V lost 1 base to trimming and J lost 5 bases; unmatched junction nucleotides: 9. CDR3 length: 16 residues. Germline V gene lookup returns CDR1 MDHEN and CDR2 SYDVKM. CDR3 sequence: CASSLFAQGARYGYTF. The CDR3 nucleotides read TGTGCCAGCAGTTTATTTGCCCAGGGGGCTCGGTATGGCTACACCTTC.

This chain links TRBV11-2 with TRBJ2-3; the D gene is possibly TRBD2 (6 bases). The V end lost 5 bases, the J end lost 3 bases, and 21 bases lay between the germline ends. This CDR3 has 17 amino acids. CDR1 is SGHAT, CDR2 FQNNGV, per germline. Here the CDR3 DNA reads TGTGCCAGCAGCCCCCCGGGAGTGGGTCGGGAGACAGATACGCAGTATTTT. This codes for CASSPPGVGRETDTQYF.

The chain has TRBV2 and TRBJ1-4, with 8 positions matching TRBD1. Germline CDR1 is SNHLY and CDR2 is FYNNEI. Trimming at V came to 3 bases and at J to 10 bases, leaving 10 bases not matched to a gene. CDR3 length: 15 amino acids. In DNA form, the CDR3 reads TGTGCCAGCAGTGAGTCGACAGGGGATCCTTTAAAACTGTTTTTT. This encodes CASSESTGDPLKLFF.

CDR3 DNA: TGCGCCAGCAGCTTGGAAGGGGCGGCTTTCTTT. Its translation: CASSLEGAAFF. The genes are TRBV5-1 and TRBJ1-1; D possibly corresponds to TRBD1 (5 bases). Trimming shortened V by 0 bases and J by 11 bases, and 8 bases separated the two germline ends. CDR1 SGHRS and CDR2 YFSETQ come from the germline V gene. CDR3 size: 11 residues.

The sample holds one count of this clone. The chain couples TRBV24-1 to TRBJ1-4; the match to TRBD1 covers 7 bases. The CDR3 runs to 15 residues. V lost 3 bases and J lost 7; bases outside the gene matches: 7. Germline V gene lookup returns CDR1 KGHDR and CDR2 SFDVKD. CDR3 sequence: CATSDAQGPGEKLFF. The CDR3 DNA is TGTGCCACCAGTGATGCACAGGGGCCAGGTGAAAAACTGTTTTTT.